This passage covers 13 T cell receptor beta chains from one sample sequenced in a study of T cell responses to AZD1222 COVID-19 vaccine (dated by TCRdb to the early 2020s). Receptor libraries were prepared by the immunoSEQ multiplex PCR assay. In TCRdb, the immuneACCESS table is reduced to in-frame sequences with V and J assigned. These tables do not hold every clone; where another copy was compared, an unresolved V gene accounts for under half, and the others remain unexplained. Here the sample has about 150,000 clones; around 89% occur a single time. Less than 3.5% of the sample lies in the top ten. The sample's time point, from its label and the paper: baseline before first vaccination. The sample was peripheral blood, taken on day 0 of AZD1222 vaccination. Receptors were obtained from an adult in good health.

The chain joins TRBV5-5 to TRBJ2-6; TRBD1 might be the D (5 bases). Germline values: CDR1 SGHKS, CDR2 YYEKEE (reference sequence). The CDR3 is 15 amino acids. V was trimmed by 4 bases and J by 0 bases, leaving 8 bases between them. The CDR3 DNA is TGTGCCAGCAGCGCGCAGGGCTCTGGGGCCAACGTCCTGACTTTC. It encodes CASSAQGSGANVLTF.

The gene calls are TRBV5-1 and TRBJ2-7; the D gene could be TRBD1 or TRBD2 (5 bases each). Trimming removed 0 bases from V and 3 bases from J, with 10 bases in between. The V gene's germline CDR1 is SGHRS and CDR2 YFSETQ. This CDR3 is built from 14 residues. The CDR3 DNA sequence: TGCGCCAGCAGCTTGGGGCTGGGGGTCTACGAGCAGTACTTC. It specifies CASSLGLGVYEQYF.

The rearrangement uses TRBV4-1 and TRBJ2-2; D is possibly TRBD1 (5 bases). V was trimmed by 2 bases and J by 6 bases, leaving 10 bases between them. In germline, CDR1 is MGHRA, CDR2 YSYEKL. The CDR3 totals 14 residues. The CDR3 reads CASSQLGAPGELFF. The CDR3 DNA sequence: TGCGCCAGCAGCCAACTAGGGGCCCCCGGGGAGCTGTTTTTT.

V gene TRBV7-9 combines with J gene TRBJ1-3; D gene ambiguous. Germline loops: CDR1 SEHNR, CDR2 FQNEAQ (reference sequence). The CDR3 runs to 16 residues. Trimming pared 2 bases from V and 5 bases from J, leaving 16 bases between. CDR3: CASSLLVLGSRNTIYF. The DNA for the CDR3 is TGTGCCAGCAGCTTATTGGTTTTAGGATCGCGAAACACCATATATTTT.

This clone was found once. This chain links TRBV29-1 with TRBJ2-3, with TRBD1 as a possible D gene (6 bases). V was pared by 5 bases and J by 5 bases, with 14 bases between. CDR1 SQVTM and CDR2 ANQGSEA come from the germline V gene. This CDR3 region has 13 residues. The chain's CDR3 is CSVIRGSGDTQYF. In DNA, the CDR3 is TGCAGCGTTATCAGGGGCTCTGGAGATACGCAGTATTTT.

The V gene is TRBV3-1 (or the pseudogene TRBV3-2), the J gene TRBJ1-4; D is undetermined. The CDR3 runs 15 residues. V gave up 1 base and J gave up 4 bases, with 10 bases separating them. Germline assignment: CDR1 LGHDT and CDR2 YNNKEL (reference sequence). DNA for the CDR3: TGTGCCAGCAGCCAAGTGAAGAGTTTTAATGAAAAACTGTTTTTT. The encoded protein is CASSQVKSFNEKLFF.

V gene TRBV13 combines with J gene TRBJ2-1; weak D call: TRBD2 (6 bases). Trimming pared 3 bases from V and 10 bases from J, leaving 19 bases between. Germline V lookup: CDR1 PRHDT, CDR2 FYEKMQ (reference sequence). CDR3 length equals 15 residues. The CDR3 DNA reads TGTGCCAGCAGCTTTGGGACTCTCACGATGGGAGAGCAGTTCTTC. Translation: CASSFGTLTMGEQFF.

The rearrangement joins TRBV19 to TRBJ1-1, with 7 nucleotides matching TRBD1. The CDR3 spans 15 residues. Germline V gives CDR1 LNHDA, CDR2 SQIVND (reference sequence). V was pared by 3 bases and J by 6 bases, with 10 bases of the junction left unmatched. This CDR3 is CASSMSSTGVAEAFF. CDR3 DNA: TGTGCCAGTAGTATGAGCTCTACAGGGGTTGCTGAAGCTTTCTTT.

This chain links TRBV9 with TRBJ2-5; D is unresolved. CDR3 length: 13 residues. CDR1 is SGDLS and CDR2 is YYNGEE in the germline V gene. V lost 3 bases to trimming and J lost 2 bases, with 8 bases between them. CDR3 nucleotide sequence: TGTGCCAGCAGCGCCGGACCGCAAGAGACCCAGTACTTC. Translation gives CASSAGPQETQYF.

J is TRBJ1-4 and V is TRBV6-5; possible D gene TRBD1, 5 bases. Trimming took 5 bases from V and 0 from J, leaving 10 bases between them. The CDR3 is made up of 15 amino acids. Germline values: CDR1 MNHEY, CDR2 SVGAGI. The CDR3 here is CASSRTLATNEKLFF. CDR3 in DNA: TGTGCCAGCAGTAGGACACTGGCAACTAATGAAAAACTGTTTTTT.

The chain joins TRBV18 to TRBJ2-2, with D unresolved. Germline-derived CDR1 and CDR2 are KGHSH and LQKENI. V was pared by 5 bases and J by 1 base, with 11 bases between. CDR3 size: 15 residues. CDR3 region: CASSGGVWNTGELFF. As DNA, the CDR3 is TGTGCCAGCTCAGGTGGGGTATGGAACACCGGGGAGCTGTTTTTT.

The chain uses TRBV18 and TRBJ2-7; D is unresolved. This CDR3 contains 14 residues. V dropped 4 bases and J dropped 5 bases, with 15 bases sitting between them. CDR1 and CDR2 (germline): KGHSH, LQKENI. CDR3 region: CASSRSRQSDEQYF. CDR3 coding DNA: TGTGCCAGCTCACGGTCCAGGCAGTCCGACGAGCAGTACTTC.

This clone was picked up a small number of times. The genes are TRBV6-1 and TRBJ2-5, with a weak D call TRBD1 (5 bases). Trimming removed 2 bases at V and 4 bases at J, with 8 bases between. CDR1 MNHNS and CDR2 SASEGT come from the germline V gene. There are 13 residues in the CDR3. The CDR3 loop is CASSEQGGETQYF. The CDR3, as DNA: TGTGCCAGCAGTGAACAGGGCGGAGAGACCCAGTACTTC.